The T cell receptor (beta chain) under discussion was sequenced for a study of T cell responses to AZD1222 COVID-19 vaccine. J was trimmed by 7 bases and V by 3 bases; bases with no gene match: 3. Germline CDR1 and CDR2: MNHEY and SMNVEV (reference sequence). The CDR3 runs to 14 residues. TCRdb's copy holds only in-frame clones and misses some; the assay was immunoSEQ multiplex PCR. The sample shows 100,000 to 150,000 clones, over 85% of them seen only once. J is TRBJ2-7 and V is TRBV27; 13 nucleotides line up with TRBD2. The sequence derives from an adult who received the AZD1222 COVID-19 vaccine. This sample comprised peripheral blood, obtained 28 days after the second AZD1222 dose. CDR3 region: CASSLVLAGGEQYF. In DNA, the CDR3 is TGTGCCAGCAGTTTGGTACTAGCGGGAGGGGAGCAGTACTTC.